This TCR beta chain originates from a study of blood T cell repertoires in COVID-19. The CDR3 has 16 residues. The V gene's germline CDR1 is SGHAT and CDR2 FQNNGV. V dropped 2 bases and J dropped 10; count of bases not matched to a gene: 7. The protocol was immunoSEQ multiplex PCR, while the TCRdb copy is restricted to in-frame clones and leaves out a portion. Here the sample spans around 160,000 clones, 81% being singletons. In this sample, this clone turned up once. This receptor was identified in a man between 60 and 70 years old with active or convalescent COVID-19. The sequenced material came from peripheral blood. The J gene is TRBJ2-1, the V gene TRBV11-2, with 14 bases lining up with TRBD2. CDR3 protein: CASSLIRLAGGGEQFF. The CDR3 DNA reads TGTGCCAGCAGCTTAATCAGACTAGCGGGAGGGGGGGAGCAGTTCTTC.